This T cell receptor (beta chain) originates from a study of blood T cell repertoires in COVID-19. Whole-study context: COVID-19 samples from acute and convalescent phases originated in the United States, Italy and Spain. The analysed material was cDNA or gDNA that came from T cells, B-cell-depleted T cells, or PBMCs.

J was trimmed by 0 bases and V by 4 bases; bases with no gene match: 0. The CDR3 covers 14 residues. Germline CDR1 is LGHDT and CDR2 is YNNKEL (reference sequence). Per the original methods: Scientists estimated how many nucleated cells there were by amplifying reference gene primers. Using immunoSEQ multiplex PCR, the repertoire was profiled, and TCRdb retains in-frame clones only, with some absent. V and J calls and clone size follow that table, whereas D and trimming were derived from the DNA. The repertoire has some 240,000 clones, 75% to 90% of them found once; the top ten carry around 4.6%. This receptor was identified in a woman aged 40 to 50 who had recovered from COVID-19. J is TRBJ1-3 and V is TRBV3-1 (or the pseudogene TRBV3-2), with 7 nucleotides matching TRBD1. The sequenced sample was peripheral blood. CDR3 nucleotide sequence: TGTGCCAGCAGCCGGGACAGCTCTGGAAACACCATATATTTT. Translation gives CASSRDSSGNTIYF.